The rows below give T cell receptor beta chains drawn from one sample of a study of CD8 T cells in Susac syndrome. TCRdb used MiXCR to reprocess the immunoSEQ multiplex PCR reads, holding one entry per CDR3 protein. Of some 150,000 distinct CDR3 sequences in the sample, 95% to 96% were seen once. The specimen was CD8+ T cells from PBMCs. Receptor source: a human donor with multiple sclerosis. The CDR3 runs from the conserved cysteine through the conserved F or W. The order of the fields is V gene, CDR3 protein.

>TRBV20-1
CSANPRGAVGNQPQHF
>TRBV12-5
CASGLVGVAGPNNEQFF
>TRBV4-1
CASRVRQGSDQPQHF
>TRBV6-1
CASIPGRGGSPPGTDTQYF
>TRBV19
CASSIALQGSDTQYF
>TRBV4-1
CASSQAVPTDTQYF
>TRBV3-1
CASSQDLTSGSTDTQYF
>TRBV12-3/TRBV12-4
CASSPSDRGRETQYF
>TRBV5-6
CASSLSAGGLETQYF
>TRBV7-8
CASSTEGPRDTQYF
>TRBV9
CASGLSYYSGANVLTF
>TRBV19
CASTWSGGYGYTF
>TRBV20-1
CSASSGLSGANVLTF
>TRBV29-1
CSVEDRGTGRGNEQFF
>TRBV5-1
CASSFSRGGYEQYF
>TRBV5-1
CASSLEGQGNQPQHF
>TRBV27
CASSLTPNYGYTF
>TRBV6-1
CASRTGTLLIGETQYF
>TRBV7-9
CASSVVGFMNTEAFF
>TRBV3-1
CASSPYGSGETQYF
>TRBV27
CASSFQPGRQETQYF
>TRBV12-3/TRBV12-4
CASSLGQGDTDTQYF
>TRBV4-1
CASSLSYSDRAWDQPQHF
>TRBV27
CASRLGQTRSYEQYF
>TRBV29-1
CSYSGQEAEQYF
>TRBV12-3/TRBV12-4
CASSFLSDYTF
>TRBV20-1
CSASGLVGSYNEQFF
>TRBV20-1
CSARIGTSDYEQYF
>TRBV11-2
CASSSTPGLVIDTQYF
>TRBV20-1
CSAFPPGGTTDTQYF
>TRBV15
CATSIGTDGLLGNEQFF
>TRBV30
CAWRIAPGDEQFF
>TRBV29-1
CSVDRNNEQFF
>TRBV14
CASSLGGLVTDTQYF
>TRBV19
CASSGGRMQAFF
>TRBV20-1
CSAGTGGSEAFF
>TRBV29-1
CSVEVGLAGLDF
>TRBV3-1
CASSPRSRNEKLFF
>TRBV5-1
CASSSYYSDTQYF
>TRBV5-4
CASSSGTVPTDTQYF
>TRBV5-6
CATAVDRTTGELFF
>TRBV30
CAWSGTGPYEQYF
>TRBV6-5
CASSYGRSSYEQYF
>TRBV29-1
CSVEGLAGASSYNEQFF
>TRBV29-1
CSVGAGEGAFF
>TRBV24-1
CATSDLAAGEQFF
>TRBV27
CASSLSRTGYGYTF
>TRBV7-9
CASTAGTNEQFF
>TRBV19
CASSIKGNYNEQFF
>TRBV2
CASSVTQQPGNSPLHF
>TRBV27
CASSLGAREQETQYF
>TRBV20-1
CSARDWGLGNNSPLHF
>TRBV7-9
CASSHRPGAYEQYF